These 10 T cell receptor beta chains came from one sample sequenced in a study of shared clonotypes between healthy human individuals. The protocol was immunoSEQ multiplex PCR, while the TCRdb copy is restricted to in-frame clones and leaves out a portion. The table shows some 690,000 clones, with roughly 87% occurring only once. The sample was memory CD8+ T cells from PBMCs. Described subset: CD45RO+ cells pooled with CCR7-negative TemRA cells. The receptors were gathered from a young man in good health. Some clones in this sample may be carry-over from other donors' samples.

This clone was seen just once. The V call is TRBV5-1, the J call TRBJ2-3; 11 nucleotides align to TRBD2. V was pared by 4 bases and J by 3 bases, with 4 bases of the junction left unmatched. The CDR3 is 15 residues long. CDR1 is SGHRS, CDR2 YFSETQ, per germline. CDR3 sequence: CASSARLAGTDTQYF. In nucleotides, the CDR3 is TGCGCCAGCAGCGCCCGACTAGCGGGGACAGATACGCAGTATTTT.

V and J are TRBV7-9 and TRBJ2-1; D is unresolved. The germline gives CDR1 SEHNR, CDR2 FQNEAQ (reference sequence). The CDR3 sequence is 16 residues long. V lost 5 bases to trimming and J lost 7 bases, with 21 bases between them. This CDR3 is CASSQEGSLPFNEQFF. CDR3 DNA: TGTGCCAGCAGCCAAGAAGGAAGCTTACCGTTTAATGAGCAGTTCTTC.

This chain uses TRBV28 with TRBJ2-1; either TRBD1 or TRBD2 may supply D (5 bases each). Germline assignment: CDR1 MDHEN and CDR2 SYDVKM. The V and J ends lost 6 bases and 0 bases respectively, with 15 bases between them. This CDR3 is built from 16 residues. CDR3 in DNA: TGTGCCAGCAGCGTACCGGGACCTAGCTCCTACAATGAGCAGTTCTTC. Amino acids: CASSVPGPSSYNEQFF. Together with reference TRBV28 and TRBJ2-1, the CDR3 gives the full variable domain: DVKVTQSSRYLVKRTGEKVFLECVQDMDHENMFWYRQDPGLGLRLIYFSYDVKMKEKGDIPEGYSVSREKKERFSLILESASTNQTSMYLCASSVPGPSSYNEQFFGPGTRLTVL.

The CDR3 loop is CASSLGGRLQNEQFF. In DNA, the CDR3 is TGCGCCAGCAGTCTGGGGGGTCGCCTCCAAAATGAGCAGTTCTTC. J is TRBJ2-1 and V is TRBV4-1; tentatively, D is TRBD2 (6 bases). Germline assignment: CDR1 MGHRA and CDR2 YSYEKL. Trimming cost V 6 bases and J 7 bases, with 19 bases left between them. CDR3 length: 15 amino acids.

This clone was seen many times. In DNA form, the CDR3 reads TGTGCCAGCAGACCAGTTTGGGGGCACAGGGAAGATCAGCCCCAGCATTTT. Its translation is CASRPVWGHREDQPQHF. The rearrangement uses TRBV27 and TRBJ1-5, with TRBD1 as a possible D gene (6 bases). This CDR3 comprises 17 residues. CDR1 is MNHEY, CDR2 SMNVEV, per germline (reference sequence). The V end lost 6 bases, the J end lost 5 bases, and 23 bases lay between the germline ends.

V gene TRBV27 combines with J gene TRBJ2-3; no clear D gene. Looked up from germline, CDR1 is MNHEY and CDR2 is SMNVEV (reference sequence). The length of the CDR3 is 14 residues. V was cut by 3 bases and J by 4 bases, with 11 bases left in between. The CDR3 DNA is TGTGCCAGCAGTTTTCGGTTTCCCCCAGATACGCAGTATTTT. Translating gives CASSFRFPPDTQYF.

The CDR3 region has the DNA TGTGCCAGCAGCTTAGCTGTAGCGGCCGCAGATACGCAGTATTTT. This translates into CASSLAVAAADTQYF. The chain links TRBV7-9 to TRBJ2-3; TRBD2 might be the D (6 bases). With 0 bases removed from V and 4 bases from J, the gap between germline ends came to 11 bases. Looked up from germline, CDR1 is SEHNR and CDR2 is FQNEAQ (reference sequence). This CDR3 spans 15 amino acids.

The chain carries TRBV28 and TRBJ2-7; D gene uncertain. V lost 2 bases and J lost 3, with 11 bases in between. The CDR3 sequence is 14 residues long. Germline V gene data show CDR1 as MDHEN and CDR2 as SYDVKM. CDR3 nucleotide sequence: TGTGCCAGCAGTTTACTTTATCTAGGCTACGAGCAGTACTTC. Residues: CASSLLYLGYEQYF.

V usage is TRBV27 and J usage is TRBJ2-7; perhaps TRBD1 as D (6 bases). V gave up 5 bases and J gave up 3 bases, with 29 bases separating them. CDR1 and CDR2 (germline): MNHEY, SMNVEV (reference sequence). CDR3 length: 19 residues. CDR3 amino acids: CASSGPRDNSAPPHYEQYF. The CDR3 region has the DNA TGTGCCAGCAGTGGACCCCGGGACAATTCTGCTCCCCCCCACTACGAGCAGTACTTC.

This clone was counted once. The rearrangement joins TRBV30 to TRBJ2-7; the match to TRBD1 covers 9 bases. J gave up 2 bases and V 1 base, and 3 bases lay outside the gene matches. The CDR3 runs to 14 residues. The germline V gene has CDR1 GTSNPN and CDR2 SVGIG (reference sequence). The CDR3 DNA reads as TGTGCCTGGAGTGCCCGGGACAGGGCCTACGAGCAGTACTTC. It yields the protein CAWSARDRAYEQYF.